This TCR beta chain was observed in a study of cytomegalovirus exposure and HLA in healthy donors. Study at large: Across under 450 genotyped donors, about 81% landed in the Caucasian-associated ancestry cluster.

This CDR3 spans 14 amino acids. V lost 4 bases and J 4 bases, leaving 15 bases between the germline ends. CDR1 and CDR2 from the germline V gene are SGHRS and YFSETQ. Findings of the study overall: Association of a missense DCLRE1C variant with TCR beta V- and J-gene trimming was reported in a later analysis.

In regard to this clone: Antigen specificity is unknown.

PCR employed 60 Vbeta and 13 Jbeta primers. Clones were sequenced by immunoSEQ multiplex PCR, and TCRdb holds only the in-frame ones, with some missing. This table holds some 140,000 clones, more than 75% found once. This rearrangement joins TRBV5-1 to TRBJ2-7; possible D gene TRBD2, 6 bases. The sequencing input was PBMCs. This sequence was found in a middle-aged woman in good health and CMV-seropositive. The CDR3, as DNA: TGCGCCAGCAGCCCCGGACTAAATAGTTACGAGCAGTACTTC. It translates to CASSPGLNSYEQYF.